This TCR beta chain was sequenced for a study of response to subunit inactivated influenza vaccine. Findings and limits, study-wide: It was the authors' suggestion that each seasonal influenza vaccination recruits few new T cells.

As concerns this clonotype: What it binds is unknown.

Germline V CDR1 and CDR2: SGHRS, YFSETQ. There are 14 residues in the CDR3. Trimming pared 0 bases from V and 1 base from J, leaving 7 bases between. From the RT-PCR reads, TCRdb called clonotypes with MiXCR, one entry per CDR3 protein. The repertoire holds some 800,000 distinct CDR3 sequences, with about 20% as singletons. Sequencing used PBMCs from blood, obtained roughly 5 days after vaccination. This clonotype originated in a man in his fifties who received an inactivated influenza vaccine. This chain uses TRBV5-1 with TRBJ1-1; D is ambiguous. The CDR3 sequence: CASSLVDANTEAFF. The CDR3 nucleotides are TGCGCCAGCAGCTTGGTGGATGCGAACACTGAAGCTTTCTTT.